The rows below give T cell receptor beta chains drawn from one sample of a study of OX40 agonist ivuxolimab in advanced cancers. TCRdb's copy holds only in-frame clones and misses some; the assay was immunoSEQ multiplex PCR. This sample carries about 37,000 clones, roughly 90% of them seen once, and the ten largest clones take around a fifth. The sequences come from CD4+ or CD8+ T cells sorted from blood, collected in a trial of the OX40 agonist ivuxolimab. The receptors derive from an adult with an advanced solid tumor such as melanoma, head and neck, liver or kidney cancer. CDR3s include the opening cysteine and the closing phenylalanine or tryptophan. The D gene is left open where the match is weak. Part of the rows lack a size; the others show once, few, many or a class for expanded clones.

abundance | j_gene | d_gene | v_gene | CDR3nt | CDR3aa
NA | TRBJ2-5 | NA | TRBV9 | TGTGCCAGCAGCGTCAATGAACGGAGTTGGGAGACCCAGTACTTC | CASSVNERSWETQYF
large | TRBJ1-6 | TRBD1 | TRBV23-1 | TGCGCCAGCGACACCTGGACAGGGCGGATTAATTCACCCCTCCACTTT | CASDTWTGRINSPLHF
many | TRBJ2-2 | NA | TRBV6-4 | TGTGCCAGCAGTGACGGGAACACCGGGGAGCTGTTTTTT | CASSDGNTGELFF
NA | TRBJ1-1 | TRBD1 | TRBV7-9 | TGTGCCATCGGGACAGGGGGATCGGACACTGAAGCTTTCTTT | CAIGTGGSDTEAFF
NA | TRBJ1-2 | NA | TRBV4-2 | TGTGCCAGCAGCCAAGAGGACTTCCTGGGCTATGGCTACACCTTC | CASSQEDFLGYGYTF
NA | TRBJ2-3 | NA | TRBV30 | TGTGCCTGGAGTGCCTTCACAGTGAGTAGCACAGATACGCAGTATTTT | CAWSAFTVSSTDTQYF
NA | TRBJ1-1 | NA | TRBV30 | TGTGCCTGGCGACTAAGGGGAACTGAAGCTTTCTTT | CAWRLRGTEAFF
few | TRBJ1-1 | NA | TRBV27 | TGTGCCAGCAGTGAGGCTGGGACTGAAGCTTTCTTT | CASSEAGTEAFF
NA | TRBJ2-6 | TRBD1 | TRBV28 | TGTGCCAGCAGATCGTGGACAGGGGGCTCTGGGGCCAACGTCCTGACTTTC | CASRSWTGGSGANVLTF
once | TRBJ1-1 | NA | TRBV5-4 | TGTGCCAGCAGCCCTGGTAAGGACAGTCCATACACTGAAGCTTTCTTT | CASSPGKDSPYTEAFF
NA | TRBJ1-2 | NA | TRBV6-1 | TGTGCCAGCAGTCCTCAGTACTATGGCTACACCTTC | CASSPQYYGYTF
few | TRBJ1-6 | NA | TRBV6-6 | TGTGCCAGCAGGACGAATTCACCCCTCCACTTT | CASRTNSPLHF
few | TRBJ1-6 | NA | TRBV30 | TGTGCCTGGAGTAGGGATCCAGGTTCACCCCTCCACTTT | CAWSRDPGSPLHF
NA | TRBJ2-3 | TRBD2 | TRBV9 | TGTGCCAGCAGCGTAGGGCCCGGGGGGGGCACAGATACGCAGTATTTT | CASSVGPGGGTDTQYF
once | TRBJ2-7 | NA | TRBV19 | TGTGCCAGCCGGGCGGGACAATCCTACGAGCAGTACTTC | CASRAGQSYEQYF